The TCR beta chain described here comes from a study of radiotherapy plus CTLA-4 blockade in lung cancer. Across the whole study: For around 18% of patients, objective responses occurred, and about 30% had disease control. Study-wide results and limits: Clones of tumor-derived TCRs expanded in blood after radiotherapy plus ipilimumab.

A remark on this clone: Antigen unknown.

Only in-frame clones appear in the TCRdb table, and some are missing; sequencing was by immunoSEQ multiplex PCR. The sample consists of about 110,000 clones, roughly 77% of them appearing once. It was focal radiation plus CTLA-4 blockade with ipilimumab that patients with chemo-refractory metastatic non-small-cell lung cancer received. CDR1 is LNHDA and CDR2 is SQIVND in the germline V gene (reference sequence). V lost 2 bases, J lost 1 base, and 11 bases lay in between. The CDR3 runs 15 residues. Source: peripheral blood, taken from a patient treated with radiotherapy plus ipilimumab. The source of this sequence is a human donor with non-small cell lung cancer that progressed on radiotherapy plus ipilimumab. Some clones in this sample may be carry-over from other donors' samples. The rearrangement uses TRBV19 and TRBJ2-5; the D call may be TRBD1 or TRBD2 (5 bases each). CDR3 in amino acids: CASSITGTTQETQYF. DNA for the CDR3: TGTGCCAGTAGTATAACCGGGACCACCCAAGAGACCCAGTACTTC.